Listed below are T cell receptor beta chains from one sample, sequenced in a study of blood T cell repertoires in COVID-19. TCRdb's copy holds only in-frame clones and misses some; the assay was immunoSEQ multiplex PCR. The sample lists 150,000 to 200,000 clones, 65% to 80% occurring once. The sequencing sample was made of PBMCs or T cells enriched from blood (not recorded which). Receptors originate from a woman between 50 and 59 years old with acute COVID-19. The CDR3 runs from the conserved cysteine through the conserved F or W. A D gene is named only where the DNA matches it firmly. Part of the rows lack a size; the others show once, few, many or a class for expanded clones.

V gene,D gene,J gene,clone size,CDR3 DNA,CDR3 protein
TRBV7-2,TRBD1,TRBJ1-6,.,TGTGCCAGCAGCCCCAGTTGGGGGGACGGGGACAGGGTTGCACCCCTCCACTTT,CASSPSWGDGDRVAPLHF
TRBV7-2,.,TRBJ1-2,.,TGTGCCAGCAGTCGATCGGCGGGCACATCGGGTGGCTACACCTTC,CASSRSAGTSGGYTF
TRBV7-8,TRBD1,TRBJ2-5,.,TGTGCCAGCAGCCGGGACAGGGAAGAGACCCAGTACTTC,CASSRDREETQYF
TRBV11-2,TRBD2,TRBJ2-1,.,TGTGCCAGCGGGAGAGCGGGGGGGATAGTCGATGAGCAGTTCTTC,CASGRAGGIVDEQFF
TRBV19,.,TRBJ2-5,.,TGTGCCAGTAGTGGTGAGAGTGGAGAGACCCAGTACTTC,CASSGESGETQYF
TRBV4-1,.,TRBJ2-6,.,TGCGCCAGCAGCCAAGGATCAGGGCTAGACTCTGGGGCCAACGTCCTGACTTTC,CASSQGSGLDSGANVLTF
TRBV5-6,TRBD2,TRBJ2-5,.,TGTGCCAGCAGCTTTCGGGTAATGGGGGGGGAGACCCAGTACTTC,CASSFRVMGGETQYF
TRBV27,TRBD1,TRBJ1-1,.,TGTGCCAGCAGTTTTGGTCAGGGGGTGAAAGCTTTCTTT,CASSFGQGVKAFF
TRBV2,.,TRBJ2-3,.,TGTGCCAGCGTCGGGGGGCGCGGCACAGATACGCAGTATTTT,CASVGGRGTDTQYF
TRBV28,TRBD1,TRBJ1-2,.,TGTGCCAGCAGTCAACAGGGGGCGACTGGCTACACCTTC,CASSQQGATGYTF
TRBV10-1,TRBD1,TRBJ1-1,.,TGCGCCAGCATTCCCAGGGGGCGGGACACTGAAGCTTTCTTT,CASIPRGRDTEAFF
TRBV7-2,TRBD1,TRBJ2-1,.,TGTGCCAGCAGCCCCCGGGACAGGGTCTACTATGAGCAGTTCTTC,CASSPRDRVYYEQFF
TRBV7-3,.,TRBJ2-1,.,TGTGCCAGCAGCTTAATGGCCAAAGACAATGAGCAGTTCTTC,CASSLMAKDNEQFF
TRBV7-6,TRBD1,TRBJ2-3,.,TGTGCCAGCAGCCCACAGGGGACCTACACAGATACGCAGTATTTT,CASSPQGTYTDTQYF
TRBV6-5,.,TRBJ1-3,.,TGTGCCAGCACACGTGACAACTTAGGTGGAAACACCATATATTTT,CASTRDNLGGNTIYF
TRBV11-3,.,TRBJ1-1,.,TGTGCCAGCAGCTTCAGGGGGAACACTGAAGCTTTCTTT,CASSFRGNTEAFF
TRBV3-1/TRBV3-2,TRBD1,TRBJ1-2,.,TGTGCCAGCAGCCAAGCGGGACAGGCCTACTATGGCTACACCTTC,CASSQAGQAYYGYTF
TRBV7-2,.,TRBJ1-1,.,TGTGCCAGCAGCTTAAGATCAGGGGTGACAGAAGCTTTCTTT,CASSLRSGVTEAFF
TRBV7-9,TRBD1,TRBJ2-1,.,TGTGCCAGCAGCACCGGGACAGGGAGCACCTACAATGAGCAGTTCTTC,CASSTGTGSTYNEQFF
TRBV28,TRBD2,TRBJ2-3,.,TGTGCCAGCAGCAACACCGGGGGGGGCACAGATACGCAGTATTTT,CASSNTGGGTDTQYF
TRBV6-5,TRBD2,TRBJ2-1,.,TGTGCCAGCAGTAGACTAGCTCTATACAATGAGCAGTTCTTC,CASSRLALYNEQFF
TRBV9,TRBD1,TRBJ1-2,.,TGTGCCAGCAGCGGGCGGGACAGAGAAAACGCTAACTATGGCTACACCTTC,CASSGRDRENANYGYTF
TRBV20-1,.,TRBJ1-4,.,TGCAGTGCTAGTGCTCAGGTCCTCACTAATGAAAAACTGTTTTTT,CSASAQVLTNEKLFF
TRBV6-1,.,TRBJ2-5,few,TGTGCCAGCAGTGAAGGCAGGGCAGAGACCCAGTACTTC,CASSEGRAETQYF
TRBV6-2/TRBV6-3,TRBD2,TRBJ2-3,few,TGTGCCAGCAGTTACCCGGGACTAGGAGGGGGGGATACGCAGTATTTT,CASSYPGLGGGDTQYF
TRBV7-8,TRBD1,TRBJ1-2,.,TGTGCCAGCAGGCGAGGGACAGTTAACTATGGCTACACCTTC,CASRRGTVNYGYTF
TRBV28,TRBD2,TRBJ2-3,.,TGTGCCAGCAGTTCGTCTGCGGGGGGCAAAGATACGCAGTATTTT,CASSSSAGGKDTQYF
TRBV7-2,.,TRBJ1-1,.,TGTGCCAGCAGCTCCCCCCGGTCTGAAGCTTTCTTT,CASSSPRSEAFF
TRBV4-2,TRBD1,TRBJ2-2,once,TGTGCCAGCAGCCAACGCGCCGGGACAGGGGGAGGTGGGGAGCTGTTTTTT,CASSQRAGTGGGGELFF
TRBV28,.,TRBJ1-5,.,TGTGCCAGCATGACAGGCCTTAATCAGCCCCAGCATTTT,CASMTGLNQPQHF
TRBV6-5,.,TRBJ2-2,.,TGTGCCAGCAGTATGACAGGACAAAGTTGGGAGCTGTTTTTT,CASSMTGQSWELFF
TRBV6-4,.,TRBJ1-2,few,TGTGCCAGCAGGGGGGGATATGGCTACACCTTC,CASRGGYGYTF
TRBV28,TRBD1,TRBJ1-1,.,TGTGCCAGCAGTCGGACAGGTCTGGTCACTGAAGCTTTCTTT,CASSRTGLVTEAFF
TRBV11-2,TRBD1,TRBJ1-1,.,TGTGCCAGCAGCTTATTCGCGGGACAGATGAACACTGAAGCTTTCTTT,CASSLFAGQMNTEAFF
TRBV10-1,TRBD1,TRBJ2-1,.,TGCGCCAGCAGTTTAGACAGGGACCTCTACAATGAGCAGTTCTTC,CASSLDRDLYNEQFF
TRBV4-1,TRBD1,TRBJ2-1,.,TGCGCCAGCAGCTCACAGGGGGCGAGGAATGAGCAGTTCTTC,CASSSQGARNEQFF
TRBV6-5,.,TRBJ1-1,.,TGTGCCAGCAGTTACGGACAGCGTCGCCCCAGTGGAGCTTTCTTT,CASSYGQRRPSGAFF
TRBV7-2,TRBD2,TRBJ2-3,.,TGTGCCAGCAGCAGACGGGGGACTAGCGGGGGCGCCCGGGCAGATACGCAGTATTTT,CASSRRGTSGGARADTQYF
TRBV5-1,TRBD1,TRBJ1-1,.,TGCGCCAGCAGCTTGAGACAGGGCCGCACTGAAGCTTTCTTT,CASSLRQGRTEAFF
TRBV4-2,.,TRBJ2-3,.,TGTGCCAGCAGCCAAGATGGTGCGGAGTTGAGAGATACGCAGTATTTT,CASSQDGAELRDTQYF
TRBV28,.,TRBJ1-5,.,TGTGCCAGCAGTTTTTTTTCGGGAGGGAATCAGCCCCAGCATTTT,CASSFFSGGNQPQHF
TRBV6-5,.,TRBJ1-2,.,TGTGCCAGCAGTTACTCGAGGGCACCTAACTATGGCTACACCTTC,CASSYSRAPNYGYTF
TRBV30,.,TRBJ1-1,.,TGTGCCTGGAGTGTTCAGGGGCTTAGAACTGAAGCTTTCTTT,CAWSVQGLRTEAFF
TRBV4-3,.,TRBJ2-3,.,TGCGCCAGCAGCCAAGACCAGGGGACGGGTTCAGATACGCAGTATTTT,CASSQDQGTGSDTQYF
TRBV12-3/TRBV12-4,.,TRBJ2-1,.,TGTGCCAGCAGCCGAGGGAGAGAAAATGAGCAGTTCTTC,CASSRGRENEQFF
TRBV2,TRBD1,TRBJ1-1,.,TGTGCCAGCAGTGAAGCGCTCGAGGACAGGCAGAACACTGAAGCTTTCTTT,CASSEALEDRQNTEAFF
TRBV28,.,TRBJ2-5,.,TGTGCCAGCAGTTCTCCGGCAGGGAAAGAGACCCAGTACTTC,CASSSPAGKETQYF
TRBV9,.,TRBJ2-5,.,TGTGCCAGCAGCGCTGGGGGGTTAAGGGAGACCCAGTACTTC,CASSAGGLRETQYF
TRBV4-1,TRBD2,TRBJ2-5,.,TGCGCCAGCAGCCACGCCGCCTCTAGCGGGGGACAAGAGACCCAGTACTTC,CASSHAASSGGQETQYF
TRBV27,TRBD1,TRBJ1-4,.,TGTGCCAGCAGTTTAATGGGGACAGGGGAGTATGAAAAACTGTTTTTT,CASSLMGTGEYEKLFF
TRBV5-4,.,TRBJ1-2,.,TGTGCCAGCAGCTGGGGGGGACCAAGCAGCGGCTACACCTTC,CASSWGGPSSGYTF
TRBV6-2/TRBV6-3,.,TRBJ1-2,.,TGTGCCAGCAGTTACTCGGGAGGGGGAGGCTATGGCTACACCTTC,CASSYSGGGGYGYTF
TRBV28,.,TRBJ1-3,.,TGTGCCAGCAGTTTAATATGGGACAACTCTGGAAACACCATATATTTT,CASSLIWDNSGNTIYF
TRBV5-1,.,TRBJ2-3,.,TGCGCCAGCCGGGTGGGCACAGATACGCAGTATTTT,CASRVGTDTQYF
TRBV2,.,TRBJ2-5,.,TGTGCCAGCAGCTTGAGAATGGTACAAGAGACCCAGTACTTC,CASSLRMVQETQYF
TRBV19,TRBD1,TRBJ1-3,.,TGTGCCAGTACCGAGGACAGGGCGGATGGAAACACCATATATTTT,CASTEDRADGNTIYF
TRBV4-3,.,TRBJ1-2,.,TGCGCCAGCAGCCAAGATCGGGCAGGGAACTATGGCTACACCTTC,CASSQDRAGNYGYTF
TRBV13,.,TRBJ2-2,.,TGTGCCAGCAGATATAACACCGGGGAGCTGTTTTTT,CASRYNTGELFF
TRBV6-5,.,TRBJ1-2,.,TGTGCCAGCAGTTCCCCACGAGGACAAGGGTATGGCTACACCTTC,CASSSPRGQGYGYTF